The rows below give T cell receptor beta chains drawn from one sample of a study of T cells in Graves' hyperthyroidism and ophthalmopathy. TCRdb re-called the multiplex PCR reads through MiXCR, storing one row per CDR3 protein. The sample yields fewer than 600,000 distinct CDR3 sequences, 13% to 15% seen once. Sequences were obtained from blood. The receptors come from a woman in her late teens or twenties with Graves' hyperthyroidism. The CDR3 runs from the conserved cysteine through the conserved F or W. The D gene is left open where the match is weak. Expanded clones get a size class; other rows say once, few or many, or leave the size out.

NA,TRBV5-1,TRBJ2-1,NA,TGCGCCAGCAGCTTGGCCTCCGATGAGCAGTTCTTC,CASSLASDEQFF
NA,TRBV29-1,TRBJ2-1,NA,TGCAGCGTGACCTCTGAGGGCTCCTACAATGAGCAGTTCTTC,CSVTSEGSYNEQFF
NA,TRBV5-8,TRBJ1-1,once,TGTGCCAGCAGCTTGAGGCGGCTAAACGGGGGGGCTGAAGCTTTCTTT,CASSLRRLNGGAEAFF
NA,TRBV3-1,TRBJ2-5,few,TGTGCCAGCAGCCAAGACCTAAGCCAAGAGACCCAGTACTTC,CASSQDLSQETQYF
NA,TRBV9,TRBJ1-2,NA,TGTGCCAGCAGCGCAGGACAGACAGGTCTCAGGGCCTATGGCTACACCTTC,CASSAGQTGLRAYGYTF
NA,TRBV20-1,TRBJ1-2,few,TGCAGTGCTCCGGGCCTCGGGAAAGACTATGGCTACACCTTC,CSAPGLGKDYGYTF
NA,TRBV3-1,TRBJ2-2,many,TGTGCCAGCAGCCCCGAAGGGAGGATAAACGGGGAGCTGTTTTTT,CASSPEGRINGELFF
TRBD2,TRBV29-1,TRBJ2-1,NA,TGCAGCGTCCGACTAGCGGGAGCTACCTACAATGAGCAGTTCTTC,CSVRLAGATYNEQFF
NA,TRBV6-1,TRBJ1-2,many,TGTGCCAGCAGTGAAGCGCCGAAATTCGAAGGGAACTATGGCTACACCTTC,CASSEAPKFEGNYGYTF
TRBD2,TRBV12-3/TRBV12-4,TRBJ2-1,many,TGTGCCAGCAGTTTAGGCGGGAGGGCCTACAATGAGCAGTTCTTC,CASSLGGRAYNEQFF
NA,TRBV28,TRBJ1-1,many,TGTGCCAGCAGTTTGGGGGGTGCCTCTGAAGCTTTCTTT,CASSLGGASEAFF
NA,TRBV3-1,TRBJ2-4,many,TGTGCCAGCAGCCAAGATCCCGACATTCAGTACTTC,CASSQDPDIQYF
TRBD2,TRBV24-1,TRBJ2-2,many,TGTGCCACCAGTGATGGGAGGGTCGCGAACACCGGGGAGCTGTTTTTT,CATSDGRVANTGELFF
TRBD2,TRBV3-1,TRBJ2-7,few,TGTGCCAGCAGCAAGGGACTAGCGGGAGCGAAGTACGAGCAGTACTTC,CASSKGLAGAKYEQYF
NA,TRBV30,TRBJ2-1,many,TGTGCCTGGAGTGCCCAGGGGGGTGAGCAGTTCTTC,CAWSAQGGEQFF
NA,TRBV20-1,TRBJ1-2,NA,TGCAGTGCTAGTGTTGGAGGGGCGGGAGGCTACACCTTC,CSASVGGAGGYTF
TRBD1,TRBV2,TRBJ1-4,NA,TGTGCCAGCAGGAAGGACAGGGTCCGCGAAAAACTGTTTTTT,CASRKDRVREKLFF
NA,TRBV12-3/TRBV12-4,TRBJ2-3,many,TGTGCCAGCAGTTTTGGGGTCAGCACAGATACGCAGTATTTT,CASSFGVSTDTQYF
TRBD1,TRBV7-9,TRBJ2-2,NA,TGTGCCAGCAGCTCCGGGACAGGGACCGGGGAGCTGTTTTTT,CASSSGTGTGELFF
NA,TRBV4-2,TRBJ2-1,NA,TGTGCCAGCAGCCAACACAGGGAACAATTCAATGAGCAGTTCTTC,CASSQHREQFNEQFF
NA,TRBV30,TRBJ2-7,many,TGTGCCTGGAGTAGCAGGCCTATACCCTACGAGCAGTACTTC,CAWSSRPIPYEQYF
NA,TRBV6-1,TRBJ2-3,many,TGTGCCAGCAGTGAAATTTCAGATACGCAGTATTTT,CASSEISDTQYF
NA,TRBV19,TRBJ1-5,many,TGTGCCAGTAGTATAGTTCGTAGAGGGGGAAGCAATCAGCCCCAGCATTTT,CASSIVRRGGSNQPQHF
TRBD1,TRBV5-1,TRBJ2-3,many,TGCGCCAGCAATGGGGCCCAGGGGGCATCAGATACGCAGTATTTT,CASNGAQGASDTQYF
NA,TRBV24-1,TRBJ2-7,many,TGTGCCACCAGTGATTCGGGGAGATATTACGAGCAGTACTTC,CATSDSGRYYEQYF
TRBD2,TRBV3-1,TRBJ2-1,NA,TGTGCCAGCAGCACCAGCGGGAGTCGGGACAATGAGCAGTTCTTC,CASSTSGSRDNEQFF
NA,TRBV2,TRBJ2-1,many,TGTGCCAGCACCACCGGGACTGAGCAGTTCTTC,CASTTGTEQFF
NA,TRBV5-1,TRBJ1-2,many,TGCGCCAGCAGCTGGGACAACGCGAACTATGGCTACACCTTC,CASSWDNANYGYTF
NA,TRBV7-6,TRBJ1-2,many,TGTGCCAGCAGCTTATTGGGAAATGGCTACACCTTC,CASSLLGNGYTF
NA,TRBV6-1,TRBJ2-1,NA,TGTGCCAGCAAGGTAGCCTACGAGCAGTTCTTC,CASKVAYEQFF
TRBD1,TRBV6-4,TRBJ1-6,few,TGTGCCAGCAGTACGCGGGACAGTGTGGATTCACCCCTCCACTTT,CASSTRDSVDSPLHF
TRBD2,TRBV29-1,TRBJ2-1,many,TGCAGCGTTGGGGGAGCGGGACCCAATGAGCAGTTCTTC,CSVGGAGPNEQFF
TRBD1,TRBV12-3/TRBV12-4,TRBJ1-1,many,TGTGCCAGCAGCCGAGACAGGGCACGGATCACTGAAGCTTTCTTT,CASSRDRARITEAFF
NA,TRBV6-1,TRBJ2-2,few,TGTGCCAGCAAGCAGGGATCTATTACCGGGGAGCTGTTTTTT,CASKQGSITGELFF
NA,TRBV5-6,TRBJ1-1,few,TGTGCCAGCAGCTTTTTCGGCGGGGCGGCTTTCTTT,CASSFFGGAAFF
NA,TRBV2,TRBJ2-1,few,TGTGCCAGCAGTGAAGGGAAGGTCAGGGGAACCAATGAGCAGTTCTTC,CASSEGKVRGTNEQFF
NA,TRBV10-1,TRBJ2-7,many,TGCGCCAGCAGTGAGTCGACGGTGGGGGAGCAGTACTTC,CASSESTVGEQYF
NA,TRBV4-1,TRBJ2-5,few,TGCGCCAGCAGCCATAGGGACGGAGAGACCCAGTACTTC,CASSHRDGETQYF
NA,TRBV9,TRBJ2-3,few,TGTGCCAGCAGCGTCATACCAACGACAGATACGCAGTATTTT,CASSVIPTTDTQYF
TRBD2,TRBV10-3,TRBJ2-5,NA,TGTGCCATCAGTGAGGGGGGCACTAGCGGAGGGTACCAAGAGACCCAGTACTTC,CAISEGGTSGGYQETQYF
TRBD1,TRBV24-1,TRBJ2-1,few,TGTGCCACCAGTTATACCGGGACAGGGACCAATGAGCAGTTCTTC,CATSYTGTGTNEQFF
TRBD2,TRBV19,TRBJ2-1,few,TGTGCCAGTAGTCCCTCCTGGGTGGCGGGAGAGAACAATGAGCAGTTCTTC,CASSPSWVAGENNEQFF
NA,TRBV30,TRBJ1-1,many,TGTGCCTGGAGGGAGGGGTGGACTGAAGCTTTCTTT,CAWREGWTEAFF
NA,TRBV2,TRBJ2-7,NA,TGTGCCAGACTGTCGCCAGGGTCCTACGAGCAGTACTTC,CARLSPGSYEQYF
TRBD1,TRBV2,TRBJ2-5,NA,TGTGCCAGCAGTCCAGTACAGGGGGCTGGAGAGACCCAGTACTTC,CASSPVQGAGETQYF